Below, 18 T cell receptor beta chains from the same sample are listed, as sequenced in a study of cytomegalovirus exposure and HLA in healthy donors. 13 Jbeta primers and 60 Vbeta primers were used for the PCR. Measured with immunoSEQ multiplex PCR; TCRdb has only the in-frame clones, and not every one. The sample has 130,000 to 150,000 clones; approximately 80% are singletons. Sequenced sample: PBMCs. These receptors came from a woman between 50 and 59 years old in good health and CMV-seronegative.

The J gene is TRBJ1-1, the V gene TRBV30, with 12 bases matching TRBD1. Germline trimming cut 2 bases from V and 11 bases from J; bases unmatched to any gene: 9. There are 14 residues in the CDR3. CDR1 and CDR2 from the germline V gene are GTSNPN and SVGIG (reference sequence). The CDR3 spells CAWSRDRGRPGAFF. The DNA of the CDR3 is TGTGCCTGGAGTAGGGACAGGGGGCGTCCTGGGGCTTTCTTT.

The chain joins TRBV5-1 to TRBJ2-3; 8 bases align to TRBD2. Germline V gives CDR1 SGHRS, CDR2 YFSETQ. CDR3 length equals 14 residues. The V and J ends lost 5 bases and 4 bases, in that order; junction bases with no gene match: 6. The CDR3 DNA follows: TGCGCCAGCAGTATCGGCGGGGGGCCAGATACGCAGTATTTT. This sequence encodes CASSIGGGPDTQYF.

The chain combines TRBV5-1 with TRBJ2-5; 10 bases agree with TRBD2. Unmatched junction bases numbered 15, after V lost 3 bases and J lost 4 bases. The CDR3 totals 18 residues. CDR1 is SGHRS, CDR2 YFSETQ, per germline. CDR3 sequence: CASSSYPTSGAITETQYF. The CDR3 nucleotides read TGCGCCAGCAGCTCTTACCCCACTAGCGGGGCCATAACAGAGACCCAGTACTTC.

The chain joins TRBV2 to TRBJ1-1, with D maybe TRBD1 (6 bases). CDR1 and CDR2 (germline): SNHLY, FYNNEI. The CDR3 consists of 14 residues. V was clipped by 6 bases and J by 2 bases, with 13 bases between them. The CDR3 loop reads CASSRTVTNTEAFF. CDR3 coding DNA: TGTGCCAGCAGCCGGACAGTCACAAACACTGAAGCTTTCTTT.

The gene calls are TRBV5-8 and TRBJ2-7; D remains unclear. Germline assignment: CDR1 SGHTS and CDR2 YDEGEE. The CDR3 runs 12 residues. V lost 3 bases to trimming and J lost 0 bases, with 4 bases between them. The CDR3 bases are TGTGCCAGCAGCTGGAGCTCCTACGAGCAGTACTTC. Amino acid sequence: CASSWSSYEQYF.

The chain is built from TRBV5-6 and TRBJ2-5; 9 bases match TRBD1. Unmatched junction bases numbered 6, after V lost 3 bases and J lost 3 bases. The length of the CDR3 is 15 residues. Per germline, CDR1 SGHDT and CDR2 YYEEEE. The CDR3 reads CASSWGTGFKETQYF. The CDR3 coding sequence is TGTGCCAGCAGCTGGGGGACAGGGTTTAAAGAGACCCAGTACTTC.

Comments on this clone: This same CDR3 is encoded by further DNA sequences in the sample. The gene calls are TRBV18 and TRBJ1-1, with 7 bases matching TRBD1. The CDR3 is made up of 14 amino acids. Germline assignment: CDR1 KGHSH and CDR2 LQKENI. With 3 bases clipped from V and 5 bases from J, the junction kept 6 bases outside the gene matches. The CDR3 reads CASSPTGRGTEAFF. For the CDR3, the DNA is TGTGCCAGCTCACCGACAGGGCGCGGGACTGAAGCTTTCTTT.

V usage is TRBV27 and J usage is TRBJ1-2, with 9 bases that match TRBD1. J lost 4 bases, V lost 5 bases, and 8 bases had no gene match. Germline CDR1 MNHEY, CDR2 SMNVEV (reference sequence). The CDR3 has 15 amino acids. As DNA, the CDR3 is TGTGCCAGCAGTACCGGGACAGGGAGCGCCTATGGCTACACCTTC. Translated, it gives CASSTGTGSAYGYTF.

The CDR3 loop reads CASSLFQLGRGPRYNEQFF. CDR3 sequence (DNA): TGTGCCAGCAGTTTATTCCAGTTGGGGAGGGGTCCTAGGTACAATGAGCAGTTCTTC. V is TRBV28 and J is TRBJ2-1, with 7 bases fitting TRBD2. The CDR3 totals 19 residues. The trim removed 1 base at V and 4 bases at J, leaving 16 bases unmatched. CDR1 and CDR2 from the germline V gene are MDHEN and SYDVKM.

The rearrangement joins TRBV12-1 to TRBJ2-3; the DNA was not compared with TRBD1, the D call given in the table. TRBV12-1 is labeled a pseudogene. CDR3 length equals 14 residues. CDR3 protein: CASPARHITDTQYF. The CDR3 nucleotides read TGTGCCAGCCCAGCCAGGCATATCACAGATACGCAGTATTTT.

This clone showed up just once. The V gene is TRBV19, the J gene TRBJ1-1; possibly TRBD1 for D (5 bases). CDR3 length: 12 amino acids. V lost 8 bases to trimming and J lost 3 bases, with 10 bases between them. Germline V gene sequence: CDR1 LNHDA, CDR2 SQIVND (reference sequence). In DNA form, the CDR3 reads TGTGCCAGTCGATGGGGGGACACTGAAGCTTTCTTT. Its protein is CASRWGDTEAFF.

Written as DNA, the CDR3 is TGTGCCAGCAGCGTATCCGGGACAGGGGTAGAAAAACTGTTTTTT. This translates into CASSVSGTGVEKLFF. This chain links TRBV6-1 with TRBJ1-4; 10 bases line up with TRBD1. The germline gives CDR1 MNHNS, CDR2 SASEGT. This CDR3 is 15 amino acids long. The ends lost 6 bases at V and 8 bases at J; junction bases unmatched: 9.

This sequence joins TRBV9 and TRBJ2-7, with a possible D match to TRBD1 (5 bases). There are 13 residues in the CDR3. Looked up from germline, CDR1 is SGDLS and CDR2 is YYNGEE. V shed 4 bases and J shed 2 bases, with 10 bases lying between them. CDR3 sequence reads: CASSQGQTYEQYF. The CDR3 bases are TGTGCCAGCAGCCAAGGACAAACCTACGAGCAGTACTTC.

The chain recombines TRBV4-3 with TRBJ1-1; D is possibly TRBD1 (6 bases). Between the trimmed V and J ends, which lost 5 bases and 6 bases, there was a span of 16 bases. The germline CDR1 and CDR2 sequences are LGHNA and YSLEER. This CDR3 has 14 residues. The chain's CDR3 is CASSVQMTGAEAFF. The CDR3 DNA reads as TGCGCCAGCAGCGTCCAAATGACAGGCGCTGAAGCTTTCTTT.

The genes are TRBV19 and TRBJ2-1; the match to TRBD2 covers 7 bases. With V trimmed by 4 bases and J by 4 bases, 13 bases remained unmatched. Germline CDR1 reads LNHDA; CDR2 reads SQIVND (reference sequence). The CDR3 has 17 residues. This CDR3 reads CASSNWGGLDNYNEQFF. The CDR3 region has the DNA TGTGCCAGTAGTAATTGGGGCGGACTAGACAATTACAATGAGCAGTTCTTC.

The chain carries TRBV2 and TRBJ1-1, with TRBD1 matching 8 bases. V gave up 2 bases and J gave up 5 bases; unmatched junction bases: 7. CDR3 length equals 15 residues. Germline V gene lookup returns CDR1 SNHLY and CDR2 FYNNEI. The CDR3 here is CASSETDRAKTEAFF. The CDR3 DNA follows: TGTGCCAGCAGTGAAACGGACAGGGCGAAAACTGAAGCTTTCTTT.

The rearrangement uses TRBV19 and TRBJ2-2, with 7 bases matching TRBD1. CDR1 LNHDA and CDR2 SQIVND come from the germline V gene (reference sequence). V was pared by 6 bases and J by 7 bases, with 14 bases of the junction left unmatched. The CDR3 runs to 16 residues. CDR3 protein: CASRPISEQGIGELFF. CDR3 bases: TGTGCCAGTAGACCCATTTCCGAACAGGGGATCGGGGAGCTGTTTTTT.

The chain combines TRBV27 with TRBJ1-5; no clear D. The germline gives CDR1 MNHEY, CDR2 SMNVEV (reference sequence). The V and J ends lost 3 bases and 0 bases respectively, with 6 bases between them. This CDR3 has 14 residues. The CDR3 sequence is CASSFAYSNQPQHF. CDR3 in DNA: TGTGCCAGCAGTTTCGCGTATAGCAATCAGCCCCAGCATTTT.